This T cell receptor (beta chain) was profiled in a study of cytotoxic CD8 clonotypes in ibrutinib-treated CLL. The table lists this clone with a few counts. Repertoires were generated with immunoSEQ multiplex PCR, while TCRdb's copy carries only in-frame clones and drops some. The data contain under 300,000 clones, more than 70% of them singletons. The source material was PBMCs, sampled at disease progression, from a patient treated with ibrutinib. The receptor was isolated from a human donor with chronic lymphocytic leukemia.

The CDR3 region is CAVGWSPYEQYF. CDR3 nucleotides: TGTGCCGTCGGATGGTCACCTTACGAGCAGTACTTC. The chain has TRBV10-3 and TRBJ2-7; D gene unclear. This CDR3 spans 12 amino acids. Per germline, CDR1 ENHRY and CDR2 SYGVKD. V was clipped by 11 bases and J by 4 bases, with 15 bases between them.